The following is a T cell receptor beta chain sequence with its context. Authors' data handling: How many nucleated cells were present was estimated from reference gene primer amplification. The method was immunoSEQ multiplex PCR; TCRdb's version includes in-frame clones alone and lacks a portion of them. From that table come the V and J calls and clone size; the DNA was used to work out D and trimming. The sample consists of roughly 200,000 clones, 88% of them appearing once. The sample comes from a study of blood T cell repertoires in COVID-19. Study as a whole: Sites across the United States, Italy and Spain contributed samples from acute and convalescent COVID-19. The cDNA or gDNA used as material had been derived from T cells, B-cell-depleted T cells, or PBMCs.

Losses at the gene ends were 6 bases for V and 6 bases for J; bases not matched to a gene: 13. Germline CDR1 MNHEY, CDR2 SVGAGI. The CDR3 spans 15 residues. V usage is TRBV6-5 and J usage is TRBJ1-1, with 7 bases aligning to TRBD1. This TCR derives from a man aged 18 to 35 with active or convalescent COVID-19. Sequencing input: peripheral blood. The CDR3 reads CASRPEDRSGAEAFF. DNA of the CDR3: TGTGCCAGCAGACCCGAGGACAGGTCTGGCGCTGAAGCTTTCTTT.